Given below is one T cell receptor (beta chain) in context. There are many counts of this clonotype. This clone's antigen is unknown. No base-level quality is on record; no much larger clone is a single base apart. The entry originates in a study of T cells in Graves' hyperthyroidism and ophthalmopathy (dated by TCRdb to about 2019). With respect to the entire study: Peripheral blood samples were taken at the time of initial diagnosis, prior to any treatment. The 75 to 100 discovery patients were divided at random into training and test sets in a 7:3 ratio. Prospective prediction of ophthalmopathy was tested in an independent validation cohort consisting of roughly 20 hyperthyroidism patients and approximately 16 patients who later progressed to ophthalmopathy. To identify distinguishing TCR V-J signatures, a discovery cohort of about 95 patients was used, comprising fewer than 45 with Graves' ophthalmopathy and approximately 57 with stable Graves' hyperthyroidism. After blood sampling, hyperthyroidism patients were treated with methimazole at a starting dose of 30 mg daily, and ophthalmopathy patients were treated with high-dose intravenous methylprednisolone. The paper describes TCR Vbeta CDR3 sequencing of about 140 peripheral blood samples, made up of under 50 ophthalmopathy patients, 70 to 75 hyperthyroidism patients and some 17 progressor patients. In roughly six Graves' hyperthyroidism patients, the study also compared T-cell repertoires from thyroid tissue with T-cell repertoires from blood. Study-level results and caveats: During validation, the model predicted progression to ophthalmopathy a median of approximately 6.5 months ahead of onset, with almost 71% sensitivity and around 73% specificity. Ophthalmopathy was separated from stable hyperthyroidism by a 13 V-J signature model, with over 85% sensitivity and about 81% specificity obtained in cross-validation and 80%/75% obtained in testing. No statistical method was used to set the sample size in advance, and investigators knew the group allocation. Most expanded thyroid clonotypes (frequency above 0.001) were also detected in blood, a finding suggesting that blood repertoires may reflect thyroid immune responses.

The TCR beta CDR3 regions were amplified from the RNA transcripts. The first round of RT-PCR for the TCR CDR3 was performed with the HTBI primer set and the Qiagen OneStep RT-PCR kit. Libraries were constructed in a second round of multiplex PCR, after which size selection and purification were performed. Paired-end sequencing of the libraries was performed with 100 bp reads on an Illumina HiSeq2000. The authors' pipeline ran thus. SOAPnuke was used to process the raw data, removing reads that contained adapters or uncalled bases, had a mean Phred below 15, or lacked an exact match to the constant primer or identifier. High-quality paired reads were merged using COPE v1.2.5, and each unique nucleotide sequence was defined as a clonotype. MiTCR v1.1 was used to align the clonotypes against IMGT TRBV, TRBD and TRBJ reference segments. The analysis was restricted to V-J combinations with a frequency above 0.0001, which together covered 99.2% of the repertoires. The TCS score was defined as F50 (clonal expansion) divided by E x V (chaos), with BLOSUM62-based TCRdist calculated between CDR3 peptides within each V-J. Welch's t-statistics and random forest reduced roughly 500 V-J features to around 14, which were used in a naive Bayes classifier (R e1071). TCRdb itself trimmed the public reads at Q25 with fastp, ran MiXCR and retained productive beta chains. Entries that share a CDR3 protein sequence are merged under the most common genes and DNA. These V and J calls rely on TCRdb rather than the paper's analysis. Counted in this sample were 650,000 to 750,000 distinct CDR3 sequences; around 15% of them appeared once. Clones ranked in the top ten supply roughly a tenth of the sample.

A patient counted as having stable Graves' hyperthyroidism if no progression to ophthalmopathy occurred over 18 months of follow-up. Hyperthyroidism patients were aged 18 to 65 years and newly diagnosed, with disease duration of less than 2 months. Any patient with an uncontrolled infection, another autoimmune disease, pregnancy or lactation was excluded. Diagnoses relied on clinical symptoms, serum thyroxine and TRAb, thyroid ultrasound and orbital computed tomography. PBMCs were separated from roughly 10 ml of fresh peripheral blood using Ficoll-Paque density gradient centrifugation. Total RNA was extracted with Trizol reagent, and quality was checked on an Agilent 2100 Bioanalyzer. From the germline V gene, CDR1 is KGHSH and CDR2 is LQKENI. Between the V and J ends, shortened by 0 bases and 3 bases respectively, the junction contains 11 bases. There are 15 amino acids in the CDR3, from cysteine to phenylalanine inclusive. The retained sequence is limited to the CDR3, 45 bases, with the frame set at the first base.

The sample taken for sequencing was blood. This chain joins TRBV18 to TRBJ2-5; the D gene cannot be resolved beyond TRBD1 or TRBD2, each matching 5 bases. The receptor was isolated from a woman aged 18 to 35 with Graves' hyperthyroidism. The CDR3 here reads CASSPPGRREETQYF. The DNA sequence is as follows: TGTGCCAGCTCACCACCGGGACGGCGGGAAGAGACCCAGTACTTC. The CDR3, completed at both ends by the reference TRBV18 and TRBJ2-5 genes, gives the full variable domain NAGVMQNPRHLVRRRGQEARLRCSPMKGHSHVYWYRQLPEEGLKFMVYLQKENIIDESGMPKERFSAEFPKEGPSILRIQQVVRGDSAAYFCASSPPGRREETQYFGPGTRLLVL.